The following is a T cell receptor (beta chain) sequence with its context. This sample is part of a study of T cell responses to AZD1222 COVID-19 vaccine. The table came from immunoSEQ multiplex PCR; TCRdb's copy has only in-frame clones and leaves some out. The sample shows some 150,000 clones, roughly nine tenths of them seen only once. Germline-derived CDR1 and CDR2 are MNHEY and SMNVEV (reference sequence). The CDR3 contains 14 residues. Trimming shortened V by 6 bases and J by 1 base, and 12 bases separated the two germline ends. This clonotype was obtained from an adult who received the AZD1222 COVID-19 vaccine. The sequencing here drew on peripheral blood, taken 28 days after the second AZD1222 dose. The V and J genes are TRBV27 and TRBJ1-1; D remains ambiguous. The CDR3: CASSPLRQNTEAFF. CDR3 DNA sequence: TGTGCCAGCAGCCCACTCCGACAGAACACTGAAGCTTTCTTT.